This record covers a single T cell receptor beta chain. Trimming cost V 4 bases and J 6 bases, with 19 bases left between them. The germline V gene has CDR1 SGDLS and CDR2 YYNGEE. The CDR3 is 16 amino acids. After constant-region reverse-primer amplification, full-length variable regions underwent semi-nested PCR with Nested Universal Primer A. TCRdb used MiXCR to reprocess the 5' RACE reads, holding one entry per CDR3 protein. Of roughly 40,000 distinct CDR3 sequences listed, around 18% are singletons. This sequence joins TRBV9 and TRBJ1-4, with D unresolved. The sample taken for sequencing was naive CD4+ T cells sorted from a lymph node. The subset here: naive CD4+ T cells, CD4+CD45RA+CD25-. This receptor was taken from a female donor with breast cancer. The CDR3 loop is CASSPAKFGHDEKLFF. For the CDR3, the DNA is TGTGCCAGCAGCCCAGCGAAGTTCGGGCATGATGAAAAACTGTTTTTT.